This TCR beta chain was obtained from a study of beta chain features in type 1 diabetes. Regarding the study as a whole: In every one of the four CD4+ subsets, TCRB CDR3s were moderately but significantly shorter in Type 1 diabetes patients. Fewer insertions but more deletions were seen at VDJ junctions in type 1 diabetes patients.

The sequenced template was cDNA made from the entire isolated RNA. Repertoires were generated with immunoSEQ multiplex PCR, while TCRdb's copy carries only in-frame clones and drops some. The sample records about 240,000 clones, roughly 13% being singletons. As for this clone: Antigen: not known.

The authors took one heparinised blood draw, averaging around 120 mL, from each donor. The sample consisted of naive CD4+ T cells from blood. The sequence derives from a man younger than 40 with type 1 diabetes.

The CDR3 coding sequence is TGTGCCAGCAGCAAACTAGCGGGCTCCTACAATGAGCAGTTCTTC. Residues: CASSKLAGSYNEQFF. The V gene is TRBV4-2, the J gene TRBJ2-1; 9 bases align to TRBD2. The germline gives CDR1 LGHNA, CDR2 YNFKEQ. The CDR3 contains 15 residues. Germline trimming cut 5 bases from V and 0 bases from J; bases unmatched to any gene: 2.